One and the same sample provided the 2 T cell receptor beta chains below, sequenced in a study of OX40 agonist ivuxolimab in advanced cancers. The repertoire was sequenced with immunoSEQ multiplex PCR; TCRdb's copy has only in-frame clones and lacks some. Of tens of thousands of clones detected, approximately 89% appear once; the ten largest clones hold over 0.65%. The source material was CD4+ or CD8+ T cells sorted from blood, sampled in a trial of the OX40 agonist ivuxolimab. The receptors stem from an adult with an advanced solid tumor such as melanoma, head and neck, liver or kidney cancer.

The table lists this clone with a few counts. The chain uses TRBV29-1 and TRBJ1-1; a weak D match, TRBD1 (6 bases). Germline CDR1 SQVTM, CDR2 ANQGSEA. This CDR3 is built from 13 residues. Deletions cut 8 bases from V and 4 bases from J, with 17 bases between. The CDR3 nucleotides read TGCAGCACCCGACAGGCCGCGGCCACTGAAGCTTTCTTT. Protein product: CSTRQAAATEAFF. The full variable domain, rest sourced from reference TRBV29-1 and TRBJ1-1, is SAVISQKPSRDICQRGTSLTIQCQVDSQVTMMFWYRQQPGQSLTLIATANQGSEATYESGFVIDKFPISRPNLTFSTLTVSNMSPEDSSIYLCSTRQAAATEAFFGQGTRLTVV.

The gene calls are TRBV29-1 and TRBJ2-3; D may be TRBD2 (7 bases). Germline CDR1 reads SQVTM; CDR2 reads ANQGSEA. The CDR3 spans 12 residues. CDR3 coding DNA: TGCGGCGGGCGGGGGCGAGGAGATACGCAGTATTTT. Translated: CGGRGRGDTQYF.